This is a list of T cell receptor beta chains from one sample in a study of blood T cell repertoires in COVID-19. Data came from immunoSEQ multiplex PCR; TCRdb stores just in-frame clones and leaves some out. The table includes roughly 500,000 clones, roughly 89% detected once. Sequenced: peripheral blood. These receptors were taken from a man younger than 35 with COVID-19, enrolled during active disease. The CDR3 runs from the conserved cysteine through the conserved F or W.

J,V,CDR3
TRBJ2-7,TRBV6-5,CASNHDLSGEQYF
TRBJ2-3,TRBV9,CASSVKGDTDTQYF
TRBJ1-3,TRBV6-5,CATEDRQRNTIYF
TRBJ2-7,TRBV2,CASRSRLAVSYEQYF
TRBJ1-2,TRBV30,CAWSVLDRVGYTF
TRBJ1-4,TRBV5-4,CASSMTGDEKLFF
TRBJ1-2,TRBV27,CASSFAGNYGYTF
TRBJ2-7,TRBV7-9,CASSFARDSLTYEQYF
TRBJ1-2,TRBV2,CASRWDTTNYGYTF
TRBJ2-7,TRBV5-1,CASSLEVGRGHEQYF
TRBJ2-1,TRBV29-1,CSVLSRSSYNEQFF
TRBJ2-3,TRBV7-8,CASSLGVAGGSTDTQYF
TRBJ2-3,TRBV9,CASSVSGSTDTQYF
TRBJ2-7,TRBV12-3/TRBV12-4,CASSLASSYEQYF
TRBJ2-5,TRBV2,CASNRQGWETQYF
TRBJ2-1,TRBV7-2,CASSLEQRFDEQFF
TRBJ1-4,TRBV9,CASSDGTGYEKLFF
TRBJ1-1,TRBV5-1,CASEQGGRGEAFF
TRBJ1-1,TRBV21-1,CASSRSQGYTEAFF